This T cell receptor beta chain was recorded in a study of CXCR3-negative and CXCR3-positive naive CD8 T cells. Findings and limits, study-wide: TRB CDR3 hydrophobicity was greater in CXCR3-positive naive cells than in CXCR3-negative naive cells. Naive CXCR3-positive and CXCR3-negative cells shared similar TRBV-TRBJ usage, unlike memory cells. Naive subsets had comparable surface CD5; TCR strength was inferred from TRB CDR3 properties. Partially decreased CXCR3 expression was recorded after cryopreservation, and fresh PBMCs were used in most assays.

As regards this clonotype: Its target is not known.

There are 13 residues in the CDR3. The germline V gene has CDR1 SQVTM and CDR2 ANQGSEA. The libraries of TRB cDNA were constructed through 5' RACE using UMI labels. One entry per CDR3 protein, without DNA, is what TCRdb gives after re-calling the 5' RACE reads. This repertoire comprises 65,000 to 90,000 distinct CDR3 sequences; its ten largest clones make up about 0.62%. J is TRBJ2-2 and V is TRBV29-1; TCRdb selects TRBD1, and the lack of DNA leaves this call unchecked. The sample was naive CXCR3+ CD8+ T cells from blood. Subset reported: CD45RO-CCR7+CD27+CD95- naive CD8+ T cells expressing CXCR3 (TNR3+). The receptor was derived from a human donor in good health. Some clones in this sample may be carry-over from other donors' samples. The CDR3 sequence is CSVEDRETGELFF.